This T cell receptor (beta chain) was sequenced in a study of CD8 T cells in Susac syndrome. After extraction with the RNeasy kit, 0.5 to 1 ug of the RNA was reverse transcribed using random hexamers. A single record per CDR3 protein comes from TCRdb applying MiXCR to the immunoSEQ multiplex PCR reads. The sample lists about 150,000 distinct CDR3 sequences; around 95% were seen once. Sequenced sample: CD8+ T cells from PBMCs. This TCR derives from a human donor with multiple sclerosis.

This CDR3 reads CASNSGGRSTDTQYF. CDR3 DNA: TGTGCCAGCAATAGCGGGGGGCGTAGCACAGATACGCAGTATTTT. This rearrangement joins TRBV2 to TRBJ2-3; 10 bases are a match to TRBD2. The CDR3 spans 15 residues. Looked up from germline, CDR1 is SNHLY and CDR2 is FYNNEI. J lost 0 bases, V lost 7 bases, and 4 bases had no gene match.